Here is one T cell receptor beta chain with its context. The target antigen is unknown. This entry is derived from a study of vaccination and CD4 T cells after COVID-19. Study conclusions and caveats: The authors studied relatively few convalescent patients and analyzed no early post-infection timepoints. Among convalescent patients, a median approximately 86% of reactive clones emerged only after vaccination.

An Oncomine TCR Beta short-read assay was used to sequence the DNA from cultured CD4+ T cells. TCRdb reprocessed the PCR reads via MiXCR and lists one record per CDR3 protein. The data contain approximately 14,000 distinct CDR3 sequences, about 30% of them singletons. V gave up 7 bases and J gave up 7 bases; unmatched junction bases: 12. The CDR3 consists of 15 residues. Germline assignment: CDR1 MDHEN and CDR2 SYDVKM. The treatment here: approximately 11-day PBMC culture with coronavirus spike peptide pools or control peptides (ViraFEST assay). The gene calls are TRBV28 and TRBJ2-1, with 8 bases fitting TRBD1. Sequencing was done on a sample of cultured CD4+ T cells from blood. The source is a human donor with COVID-19. CDR3 amino acids: CASTPPGQGKNEQFF. Written as DNA, the CDR3 is TGTGCCAGCACCCCTCCCGGACAGGGTAAGAATGAGCAGTTCTTC.